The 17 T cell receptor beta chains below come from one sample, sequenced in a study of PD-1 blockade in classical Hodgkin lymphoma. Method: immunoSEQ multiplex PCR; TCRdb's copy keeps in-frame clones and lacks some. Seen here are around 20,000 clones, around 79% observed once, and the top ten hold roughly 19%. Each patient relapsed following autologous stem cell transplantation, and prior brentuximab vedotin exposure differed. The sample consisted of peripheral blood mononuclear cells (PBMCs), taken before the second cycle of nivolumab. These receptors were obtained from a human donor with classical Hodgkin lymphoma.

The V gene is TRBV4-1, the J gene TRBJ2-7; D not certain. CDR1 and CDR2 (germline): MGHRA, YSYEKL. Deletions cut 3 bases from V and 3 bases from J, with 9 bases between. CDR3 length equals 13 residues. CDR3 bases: TGCGCCAGCAGCCAGTGGGTCCGCTACGAGCAGTACTTC. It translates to CASSQWVRYEQYF.

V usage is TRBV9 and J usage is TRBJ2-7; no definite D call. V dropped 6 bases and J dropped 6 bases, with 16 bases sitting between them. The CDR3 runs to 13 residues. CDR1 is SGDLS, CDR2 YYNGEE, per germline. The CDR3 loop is CASTKGLFSEQYF. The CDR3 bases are TGTGCCAGCACTAAGGGCCTGTTCTCCGAGCAGTACTTC. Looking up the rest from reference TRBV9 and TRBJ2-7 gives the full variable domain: DSGVTQTPKHLITATGQRVTLRCSPRSGDLSVYWYQQSLDQGLQFLIQYYNGEERAKGNILERFSAQQFPDLHSELNLSSLELGDSALYFCASTKGLFSEQYFGPGTRLTVT.

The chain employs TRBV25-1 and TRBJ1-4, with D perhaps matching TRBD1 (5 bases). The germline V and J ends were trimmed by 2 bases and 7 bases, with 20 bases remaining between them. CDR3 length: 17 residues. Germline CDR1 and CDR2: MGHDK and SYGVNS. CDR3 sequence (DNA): TGTGCCAGCAGTGAAGAGACAAGCGGGGGGTCGGGTGAAAAACTGTTTTTT. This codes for CASSEETSGGSGEKLFF.

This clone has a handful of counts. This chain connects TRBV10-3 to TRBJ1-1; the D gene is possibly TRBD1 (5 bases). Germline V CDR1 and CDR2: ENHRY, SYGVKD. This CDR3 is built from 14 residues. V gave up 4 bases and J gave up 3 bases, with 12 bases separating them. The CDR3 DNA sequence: TGTGCCATCAGTGCCAGGGAAAAAGACACTGAAGCTTTCTTT. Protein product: CAISAREKDTEAFF.

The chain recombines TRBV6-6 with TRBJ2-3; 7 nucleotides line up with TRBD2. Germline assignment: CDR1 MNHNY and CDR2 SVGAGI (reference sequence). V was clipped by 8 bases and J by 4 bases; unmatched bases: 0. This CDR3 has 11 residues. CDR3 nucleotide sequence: TGTGCCAGCGGGGGGGCAGATACGCAGTATTTT. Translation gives CASGGADTQYF.

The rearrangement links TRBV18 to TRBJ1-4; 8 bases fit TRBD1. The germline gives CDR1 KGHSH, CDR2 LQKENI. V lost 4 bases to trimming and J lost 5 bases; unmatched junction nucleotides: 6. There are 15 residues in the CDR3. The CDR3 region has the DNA TGTGCCAGCTCACTCAACAGGGGGGAGAATGAAAAACTGTTTTTT. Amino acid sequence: CASSLNRGENEKLFF. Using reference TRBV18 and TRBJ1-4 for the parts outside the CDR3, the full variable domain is NAGVMQNPRHLVRRRGQEARLRCSPMKGHSHVYWYRQLPEEGLKFMVYLQKENIIDESGMPKERFSAEFPKEGPSILRIQQVVRGDSAAYFCASSLNRGENEKLFFGSGTQLSVL.

CDR3 loop: CASGLVKAGETQYF. In nucleotides, the CDR3 is TGTGCCAGCGGACTAGTTAAAGCGGGGGAGACCCAGTACTTC. The chain employs TRBV27 and TRBJ2-5; 7 nucleotides match TRBD2. This CDR3 has 14 residues. V lost 8 bases, J lost 5 bases, and 11 bases stayed unmatched. Per the germline V gene, CDR1 is MNHEY and CDR2 is SMNVEV (reference sequence).

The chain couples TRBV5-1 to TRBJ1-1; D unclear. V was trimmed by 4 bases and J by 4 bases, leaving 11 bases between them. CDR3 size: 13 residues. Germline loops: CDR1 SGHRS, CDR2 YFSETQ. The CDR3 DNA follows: TGCGCCAGCAGCGTTGCGGTGAGCACTGAAGCTTTCTTT. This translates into CASSVAVSTEAFF. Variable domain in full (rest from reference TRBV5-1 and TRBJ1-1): KAGVTQTPRYLIKTRGQQVTLSCSPISGHRSVSWYQQTPGQGLQFLFEYFSETQRNKGNFPGRFSGRQFSNSRSEMNVSTLELGDSALYLCASSVAVSTEAFFGQGTRLTVV.

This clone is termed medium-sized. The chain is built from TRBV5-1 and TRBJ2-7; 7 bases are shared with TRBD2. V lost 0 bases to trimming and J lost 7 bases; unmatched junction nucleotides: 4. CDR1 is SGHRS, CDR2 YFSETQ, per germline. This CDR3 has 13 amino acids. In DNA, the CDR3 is TGCGCCAGCAGCTTGGCGGCAGCGGGGGAGCAGTACTTC. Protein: CASSLAAAGEQYF.

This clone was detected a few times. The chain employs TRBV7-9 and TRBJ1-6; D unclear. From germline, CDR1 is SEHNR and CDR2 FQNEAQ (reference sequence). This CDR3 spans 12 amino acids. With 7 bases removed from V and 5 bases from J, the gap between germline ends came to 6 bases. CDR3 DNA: TGTGCCAGCAAGTGGGATAATTCACCCCTCCACTTT. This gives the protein CASKWDNSPLHF.

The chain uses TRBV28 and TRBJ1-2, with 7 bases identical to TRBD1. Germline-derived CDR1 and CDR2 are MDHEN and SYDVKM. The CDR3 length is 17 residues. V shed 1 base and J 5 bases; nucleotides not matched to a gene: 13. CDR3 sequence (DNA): TGTGCCAGCAGTTTATTTGACCCCATCGGGACAGTATATGGCTACACCTTC. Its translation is CASSLFDPIGTVYGYTF.

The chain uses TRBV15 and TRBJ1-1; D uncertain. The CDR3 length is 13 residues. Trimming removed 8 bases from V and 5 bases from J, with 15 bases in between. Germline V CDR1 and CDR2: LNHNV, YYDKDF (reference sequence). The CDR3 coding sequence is TGTGCCACCGCCCTGGGCTTGCGGACTGAAGCTTTCTTT. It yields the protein CATALGLRTEAFF. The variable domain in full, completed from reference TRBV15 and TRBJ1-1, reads DAMVIQNPRYQVTQFGKPVTLSCSQTLNHNVMYWYQQKSSQAPKLLFHYYDKDFNNEADTPDNFQSRRPNTSFCFLDIRSPGLGDTAMYLCATALGLRTEAFFGQGTRLTVV.

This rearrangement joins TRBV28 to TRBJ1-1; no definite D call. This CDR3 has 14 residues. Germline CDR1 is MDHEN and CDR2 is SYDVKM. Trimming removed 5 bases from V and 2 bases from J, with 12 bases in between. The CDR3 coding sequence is TGTGCCAGCAGTAGCCGAGTACTCAACACTGAAGCTTTCTTT. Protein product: CASSSRVLNTEAFF.

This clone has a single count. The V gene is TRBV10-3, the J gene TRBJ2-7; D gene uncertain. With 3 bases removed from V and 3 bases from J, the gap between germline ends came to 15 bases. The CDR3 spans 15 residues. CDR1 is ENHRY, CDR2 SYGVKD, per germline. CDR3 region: CAISELKGQSYEQYF. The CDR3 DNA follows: TGTGCCATCAGTGAATTGAAGGGTCAGAGCTACGAGCAGTACTTC.

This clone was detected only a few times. CDR3 bases: TGTGCCAGCTCACCCGACGGGAATTCACCCCTCCACTTT. This gives the protein CASSPDGNSPLHF. The rearrangement uses TRBV18 and TRBJ1-6; no reliable D call. The CDR3 totals 13 residues. Germline V CDR1 and CDR2: KGHSH, LQKENI. Trimming took off 3 bases at V and 7 bases at J, with 7 bases between the two ends.

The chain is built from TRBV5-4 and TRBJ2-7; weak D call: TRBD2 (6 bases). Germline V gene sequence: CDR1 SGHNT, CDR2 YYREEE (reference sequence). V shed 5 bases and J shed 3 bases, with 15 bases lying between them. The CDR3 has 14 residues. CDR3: CASSWGTGVYEQYF. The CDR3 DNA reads TGTGCCAGCAGTTGGGGGACGGGGGTCTACGAGCAGTACTTC.

CDR3 in amino acids: CASSLSAGDSGNTIYF. The DNA for the CDR3 is TGTGCCAGCAGTTTATCGGCGGGGGACTCTGGAAACACCATATATTTT. The chain couples TRBV27 to TRBJ1-3; D is possibly TRBD1 (5 bases). Looked up from germline, CDR1 is MNHEY and CDR2 is SMNVEV (reference sequence). V shed 0 bases and J shed 0 bases, with 9 bases lying between them. The CDR3 contains 16 residues.